This entry concerns a single T cell receptor beta chain. This sample was included in a study of cytomegalovirus exposure and HLA in healthy donors. Primers included in the PCR were 60 Vbeta and 13 Jbeta primers. Measured with immunoSEQ multiplex PCR; TCRdb has only the in-frame clones, and not every one. The table includes tens of thousands of clones, about 80% detected once. CDR1 and CDR2 from the germline V gene are SGHRS and YFSETQ. This CDR3 has 15 amino acids. V was trimmed by 4 bases and J by 0 bases, leaving 11 bases between them. Sequencing was carried out using PBMCs. The receptor was derived from a young man in good health and CMV-seronegative. This chain links TRBV5-1 with TRBJ1-5; weak D call: TRBD1 (5 bases). In nucleotides, the CDR3 is TGCGCCAGCAGCCCGGGACTGAATAGCAATCAGCCCCAGCATTTT. It encodes CASSPGLNSNQPQHF.